This T cell receptor (beta chain) appears in the sequencing data of a study of blood T cells in healthy people across ages. Study findings and constraints: Greater diversity and more naive CD4+ cells were seen in long-lived donors than in aged donors. Considered underestimates were the diversity estimates obtained from one million T cells.

The authors ran a second PCR of about 6 to 12 cycles using a sample-barcoded 5' primer and a J-beta primer mix. With 12 random nucleotides, a template-switch adaptor tagged each individual cDNA molecule. TCRdb re-derived calls from the 5' RACE reads in MiXCR, one entry per CDR3 protein. This table has 780,000 or so distinct CDR3 sequences, more than 50% appearing once. Many counts were recorded for this clonotype. No antigen is known for it. CDR3 size: 14 residues. Germline CDR1 is SGHRS and CDR2 is YFSETQ. J lost 3 bases, V lost 2 bases, and 1 base had no gene match. Sequencing used blood. The chain joins TRBV5-1 to TRBJ2-3; 9 bases match TRBD1. The receptor was isolated from a man aged 40-55 years in good health. CDR3 protein: CASSFGTGTDTQYF. The CDR3 DNA reads as TGCGCCAGCAGCTTCGGGACAGGGACAGATACGCAGTATTTT. The entire variable domain, with the rest obtained from reference TRBV5-1 and TRBJ2-3, is as follows: KAGVTQTPRYLIKTRGQQVTLSCSPISGHRSVSWYQQTPGQGLQFLFEYFSETQRNKGNFPGRFSGRQFSNSRSEMNVSTLELGDSALYLCASSFGTGTDTQYFGPGTRLTVL.